The T cell receptor beta chain described here comes from a study of PD-1 blockade in classical Hodgkin lymphoma. The study's findings and limits: The study found that TCR diversity rose significantly by C4D1 in CD4+ but not CD8+ cells. Newly diagnosed patients were said to have less baseline TCR diversity than healthy donors did. Whatever underlies the repertoire differences (possibly disease activity or prior therapy) remains undefined. Exclusion covered patients beginning nivolumab under 1 year post-ASCT.

Germline CDR1 reads LNHDA; CDR2 reads SQIVND (reference sequence). The CDR3 covers 15 residues. The ends lost 7 bases at V and 6 bases at J; junction bases unmatched: 11. Generated by immunoSEQ multiplex PCR, the TCRdb table keeps only in-frame clones and is missing some. The sample records some 10,000 clones, roughly 80% being singletons. A word on this clone: Its antigen is not identified.

Time point reported: cycle 4 day 1 (C4D1), after less than 7 weeks of nivolumab. Every single patient, without exception, relapsed after autologous stem cell transplantation, and brentuximab vedotin exposure varied. The rearrangement joins TRBV19 to TRBJ2-2; 7 positions match TRBD2. Sequencing used peripheral blood mononuclear cells (PBMCs), obtained before the fourth cycle of nivolumab. This receptor was obtained from a human donor with classical Hodgkin lymphoma. The CDR3 DNA reads as TGTGCCAGTATGAATGACGGGGGGAGCGCCGGGGAGCTGTTTTTT. Its translation is CASMNDGGSAGELFF.